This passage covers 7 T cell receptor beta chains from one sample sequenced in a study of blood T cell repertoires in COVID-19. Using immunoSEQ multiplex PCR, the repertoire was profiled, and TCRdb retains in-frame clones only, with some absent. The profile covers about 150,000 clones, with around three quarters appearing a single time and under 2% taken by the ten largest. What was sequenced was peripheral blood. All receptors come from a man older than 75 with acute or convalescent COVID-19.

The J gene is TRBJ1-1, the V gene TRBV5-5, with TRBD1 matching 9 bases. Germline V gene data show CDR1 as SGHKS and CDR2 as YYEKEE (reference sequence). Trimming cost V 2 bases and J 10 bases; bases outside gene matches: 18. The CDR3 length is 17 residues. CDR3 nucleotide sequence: TGTGCCAGCAGCTTCTCCGGGACAGGGAGGCCCACGGCGGGAGCTTTCTTT. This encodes CASSFSGTGRPTAGAFF.

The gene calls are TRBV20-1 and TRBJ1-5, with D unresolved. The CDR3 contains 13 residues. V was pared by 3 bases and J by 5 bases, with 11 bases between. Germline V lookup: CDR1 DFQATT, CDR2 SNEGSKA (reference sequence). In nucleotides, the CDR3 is TGCAGTGCTAGTGGCCAGGCCGATCAGCCCCAGCATTTT. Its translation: CSASGQADQPQHF.

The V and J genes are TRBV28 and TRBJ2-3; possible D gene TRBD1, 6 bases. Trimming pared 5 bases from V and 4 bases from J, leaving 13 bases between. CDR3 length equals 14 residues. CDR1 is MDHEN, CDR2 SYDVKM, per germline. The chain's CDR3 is CASSIGQSADTQYF. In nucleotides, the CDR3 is TGTGCCAGCAGTATCGGACAGTCGGCAGATACGCAGTATTTT.

The CDR3 loop is CASSVAPWGDRGEYGYTF. In nucleotides, the CDR3 is TGTGCCAGCAGCGTAGCTCCGTGGGGGGACAGGGGGGAATATGGCTACACCTTC. The chain links TRBV9 to TRBJ1-2; TRBD1 matches 11 bases. Trimming took 0 bases from V and 5 from J; bases not matched to a gene: 12. From germline, CDR1 is SGDLS and CDR2 YYNGEE. The length of the CDR3 is 18 residues.

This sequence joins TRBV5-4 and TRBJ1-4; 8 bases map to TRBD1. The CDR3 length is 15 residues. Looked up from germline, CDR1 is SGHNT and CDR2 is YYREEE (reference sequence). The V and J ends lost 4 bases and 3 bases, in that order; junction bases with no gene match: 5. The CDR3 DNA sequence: TGTGCCAGCAGCCCAGGGGGCGCAGCTAATGAAAAACTGTTTTTT. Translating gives CASSPGGAANEKLFF.

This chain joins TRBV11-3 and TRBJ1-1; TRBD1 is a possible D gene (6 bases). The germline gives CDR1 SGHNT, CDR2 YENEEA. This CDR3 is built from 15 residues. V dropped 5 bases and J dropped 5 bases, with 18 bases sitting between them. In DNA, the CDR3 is TGTGCCAGCAGCCCCCGGGCCGGGGGGCGTACTGAAGCTTTCTTT. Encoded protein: CASSPRAGGRTEAFF.

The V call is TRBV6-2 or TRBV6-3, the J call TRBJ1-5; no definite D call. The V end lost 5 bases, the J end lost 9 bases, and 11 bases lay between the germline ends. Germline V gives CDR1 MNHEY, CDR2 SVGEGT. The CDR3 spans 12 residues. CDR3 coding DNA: TGTGCCAGCAGTCCATTCGAGCTGCCCCAGCATTTT. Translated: CASSPFELPQHF.